Here is one T cell receptor (beta chain) with its context. There is no known antigen for this receptor. There are no base qualities to consult, and no much larger clone falls within one base. The entry originates in a study of OX40 agonist ivuxolimab in advanced cancers. Describing the broader study: Ivuxolimab was an agonistic, fully human IgG2 monoclonal antibody directed against OX40 (CD134), a costimulatory receptor. Partial responses occurred in three dose-escalation patients: two with cutaneous melanoma and one with hepatocellular carcinoma. Among the roughly 54 dose-escalation patients, around 20 had hepatocellular carcinoma, roughly 15 melanoma, 9 renal cell carcinoma and 9 head and neck cancer. Intravenous ivuxolimab was administered to patients every 2 weeks at six dose levels: 0.01, 0.1, 0.3, 1.5, 3 and 10 mg/kg. The purpose of peripheral TCRbeta sequencing was to test whether ivuxolimab changed TCR sequence diversity and led to clonal T-cell expansion. In the dose-escalation cohort, more than 80% of patients were male, and the mean age was 60 years with a range of about 20 to 79. Patients were allowed to have had prior anti-PD-1, anti-PD-L1 or anti-CTLA-4 therapy, and 40% of the dose-escalation patients had previously received checkpoint inhibitors. The monotherapy dose-escalation portion (N ≈ 50 patients) of the phase I ivuxolimab trial is reported in the paper. On the study overall, not on this receptor specifically: Low levels of normalized T-cell clonal expansion were also shown by some nonresponding patients. After ivuxolimab, expanded clones were on average more numerous among CD8+ T cells than among CD4+ T cells. The antigen specificity of the clonally expanded peripheral T cells was not determined. At doses from 0.1 to 3.0 mg/kg, clonal expansion was seen in both CD4+ and CD8+ blood T cells between baseline and week 6. Partial responders in the 0.1-3.0 mg/kg groups had among the lowest normalized peripheral clonal expansion, especially among CD8+ T cells.

CDR1 and CDR2 (MGHRA, YSYEKL) derive from the germline V gene. Deletion took 0 bases off V and 2 bases off J, with a span of 10 bases between the germline ends. The CDR3 covers 15 residues, taking in both the cysteine and the phenylalanine. CDR3 DNA is the only sequence kept; it has 45 bases, read in frame from the first base. Patients with a history of autoimmune disease or receiving systemic immunosuppression were excluded from the trial. Peripheral blood for TCR sequencing was drawn from every dose cohort at baseline, at cycle 4 day 1 and at cycle 7 day 1. Samples came from an open-label, multicenter, first-in-human phase I dose-escalation trial of ivuxolimab. Adults with locally advanced or metastatic head and neck squamous cell, hepatocellular, melanoma or renal cell carcinoma were enrolled in the trial. Before TCR sequencing, CD4+ T cells and CD8+ T cells from peripheral blood were sorted into separate populations.

To sequence the TCRbeta CDR3 region, genomic DNA was isolated from the sorted cells. The immunoSEQ Assay was used for sequencing of TCRbeta CDR3 regions. Here the immuneACCESS table is served through TCRdb, limited to in-frame sequences with V and J called. Missing clones are a known gap in these copies; in checked studies unresolved V genes cover under half, and the rest lacks a known reason. Present in this sample are 35,000 to 55,000 clones, about 88% of which were seen just once. Clones ranked in the top ten supply approximately 15% of the sample. This material consisted of CD4+ or CD8+ T cells sorted from blood, taken in a trial of the OX40 agonist ivuxolimab. The receptor chain draws on TRBV4-1 and TRBJ2-5; the D gene is tentatively TRBD1 or TRBD2, each matching 5 bases. This clonotype was sampled from an adult with an advanced solid tumor such as melanoma, head and neck, liver or kidney cancer. The CDR3 amino acid sequence is: CASSQDGGLQETQYF. The nucleotides are TGCGCCAGCAGCCAAGATGGGGGTTTACAAGAGACCCAGTACTTC.